This TCR beta chain was identified during a study of CD8 T cells in Susac syndrome. Study overall: When their blood was taken, patients with Susac syndrome were therapy-naive, taking corticosteroids, or taking intravenous immunoglobulin alone.

V was clipped by 5 bases and J by 4 bases; unmatched bases: 14. Germline V CDR1 and CDR2: SGHAT, FQNNGV. The length of the CDR3 is 18 residues. Sequencing of TCR beta, carried out with a high-throughput approach, was applied to CD8+ and CD4+ T cells from the blood. Reverse transcription of about 0.45 to 1 ug RNA was performed with random hexamers. Amplification of TCR beta CDR3 spanned 54 Vbeta and 13 Jbeta via immunoSEQ multiplex PCR. TCRdb independently ran MiXCR on the immunoSEQ multiplex PCR reads; one entry per CDR3 protein. Among under 200,000 distinct CDR3 sequences listed, approximately 95% were seen once. This clonotype is a singleton in its sample.

The TCR was taken from a human donor with Susac syndrome. The source material was CD4+ T cells from PBMCs. The chain recombines TRBV11-2 with TRBJ2-7, with 13 bases fitting TRBD2. CDR3 in DNA: TGTGCCAGCAGCCCTCTCCGCAAACTAGCGGGGGGGCTATACGAGCAGTACTTC. This sequence encodes CASSPLRKLAGGLYEQYF.